This TCR beta chain was captured in a study of blood T cells in healthy people across ages. Together with a sample-barcoded 5' primer, a J-beta primer mix was included in a second PCR lasting about 6 to 11 cycles. TCRdb reanalysed the 5' RACE reads using MiXCR and keeps one entry per CDR3 protein. This sample carries over 1,300,000 distinct CDR3 sequences, 59% of them seen once, and the ten largest clones take roughly 7%. V was trimmed by 1 base and J by 8 bases, leaving 6 bases between them. The CDR3 has 12 amino acids. Germline V gives CDR1 LGHNA, CDR2 YSLEER. Whole-study findings and limits: Unsorted PBMC input precluded a conclusive naive versus antigen-experienced comparison.

Remarks on this clonotype: The target antigen is unknown.

The chain links TRBV4-3 to TRBJ2-1; D is undetermined. The clonotype was recovered from a man between 18 and 35 years old in good health. The sequenced sample was blood. The CDR3, as DNA: TGCGCCAGCAGCCAAGCAGCCCATGAGCAGTTCTTC. This translates into CASSQAAHEQFF.